This TCR beta chain emerged from a study of CD8+CD57+ T cells in acquired aplastic anemia. Genomic DNA provided the template from which TCR beta VDJ and CDR3 profiles were obtained. TCRdb processed the reads anew with MiXCR; each CDR3 protein has one entry. This table has some 120,000 distinct CDR3 sequences, about 40% appearing once. In patients chosen for sequencing, flow cytometry had shown CD8+CD57+ cell expansion. V lost 5 bases, J lost 1 base, and 8 bases lay in between. The germline V gene has CDR1 SGHTA and CDR2 FQGNSA. The CDR3 totals 13 residues. In its sample, this clonotype was seen many times.

This chain uses TRBV7-2 with TRBJ1-1; D ambiguous. The source material was sorted CD4+, CD8+, or CD8+CD57+ T cells (not recorded which) from PBMCs. This clonotype was sampled from a human donor with aplastic anemia. The CDR3 loop reads CASSHPGNTEAFF. CDR3 bases: TGTGCCAGCAGCCATCCGGGGAACACTGAAGCTTTCTTT.